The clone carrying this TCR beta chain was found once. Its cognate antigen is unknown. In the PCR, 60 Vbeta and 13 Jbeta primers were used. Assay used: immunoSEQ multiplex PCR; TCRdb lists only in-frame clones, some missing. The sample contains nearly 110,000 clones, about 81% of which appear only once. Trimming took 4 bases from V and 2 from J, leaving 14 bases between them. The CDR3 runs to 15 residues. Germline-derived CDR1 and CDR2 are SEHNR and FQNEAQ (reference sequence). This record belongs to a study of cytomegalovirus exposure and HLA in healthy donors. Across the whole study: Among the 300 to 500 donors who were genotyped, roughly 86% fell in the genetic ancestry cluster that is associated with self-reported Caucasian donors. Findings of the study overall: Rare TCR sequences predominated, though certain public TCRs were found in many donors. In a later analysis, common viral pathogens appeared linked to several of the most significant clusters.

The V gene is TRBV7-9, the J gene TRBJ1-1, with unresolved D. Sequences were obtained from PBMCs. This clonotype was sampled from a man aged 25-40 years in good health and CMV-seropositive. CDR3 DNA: TGTGCCAGCAGCTCGCCGCGGGGAAGAAACACTGAAGCTTTCTTT. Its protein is CASSSPRGRNTEAFF.